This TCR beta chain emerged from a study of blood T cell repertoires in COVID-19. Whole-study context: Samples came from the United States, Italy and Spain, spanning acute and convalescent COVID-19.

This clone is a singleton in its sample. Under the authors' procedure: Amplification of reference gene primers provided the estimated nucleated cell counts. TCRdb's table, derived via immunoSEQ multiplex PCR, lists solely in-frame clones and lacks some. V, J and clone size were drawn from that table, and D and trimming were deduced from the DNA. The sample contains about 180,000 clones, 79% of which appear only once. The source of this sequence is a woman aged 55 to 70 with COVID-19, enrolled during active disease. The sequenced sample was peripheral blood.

The CDR3 region has the DNA TGTGCCAGCAGCCTCACAGGGGGAAATGAAAAACTGTTTTTT. Its translation is CASSLTGGNEKLFF. The chain recombines TRBV7-9 with TRBJ1-4, with TRBD1 matching 8 bases. Losses at the gene ends were 5 bases for V and 5 bases for J; bases not matched to a gene: 4. The V gene's germline CDR1 is SEHNR and CDR2 FQNEAQ (reference sequence). The length of the CDR3 is 14 residues.